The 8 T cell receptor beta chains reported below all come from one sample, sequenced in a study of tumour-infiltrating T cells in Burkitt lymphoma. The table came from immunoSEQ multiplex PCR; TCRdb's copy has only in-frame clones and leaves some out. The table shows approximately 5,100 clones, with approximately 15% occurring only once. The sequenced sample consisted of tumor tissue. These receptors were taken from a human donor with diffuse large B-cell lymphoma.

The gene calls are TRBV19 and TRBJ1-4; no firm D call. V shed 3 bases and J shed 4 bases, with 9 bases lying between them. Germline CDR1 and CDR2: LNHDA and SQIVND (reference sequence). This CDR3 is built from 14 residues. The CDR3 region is CASSIGQVNEKLFF. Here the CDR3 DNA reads TGTGCCAGTAGTATTGGGCAGGTTAATGAAAAACTGTTTTTT.

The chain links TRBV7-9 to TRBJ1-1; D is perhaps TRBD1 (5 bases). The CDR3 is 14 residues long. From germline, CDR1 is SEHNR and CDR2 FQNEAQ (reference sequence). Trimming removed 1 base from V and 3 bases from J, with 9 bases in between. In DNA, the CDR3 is TGTGCCAGCAGCTTAGTGAGGGGCGACACTGAAGCTTTCTTT. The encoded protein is CASSLVRGDTEAFF.

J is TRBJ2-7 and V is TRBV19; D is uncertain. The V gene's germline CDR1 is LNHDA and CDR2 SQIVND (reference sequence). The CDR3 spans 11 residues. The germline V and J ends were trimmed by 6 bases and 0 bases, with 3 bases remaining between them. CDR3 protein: CASRNSYEQYF. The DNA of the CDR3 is TGTGCCAGTAGGAACTCCTACGAGCAGTACTTC.

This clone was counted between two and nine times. The CDR3 DNA reads as TGTGCCAGCAGTGAACCGGGCTCCAGTTACGAGCAGTACTTC. Translating it yields CASSEPGSSYEQYF. The rearrangement uses TRBV6-1 and TRBJ2-7; no definite D call. Germline CDR1 is MNHNS and CDR2 is SASEGT. The CDR3 extends over 14 amino acids. V gave up 2 bases and J gave up 4 bases, with 12 bases separating them.

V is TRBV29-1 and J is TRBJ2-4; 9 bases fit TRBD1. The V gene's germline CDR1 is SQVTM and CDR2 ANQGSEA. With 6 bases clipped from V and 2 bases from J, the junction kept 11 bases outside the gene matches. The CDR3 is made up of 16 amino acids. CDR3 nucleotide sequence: TGCAGCGTCGCCCCACAGGGGGCGCTAACCAAAAACATTCAGTACTTC. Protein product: CSVAPQGALTKNIQYF.

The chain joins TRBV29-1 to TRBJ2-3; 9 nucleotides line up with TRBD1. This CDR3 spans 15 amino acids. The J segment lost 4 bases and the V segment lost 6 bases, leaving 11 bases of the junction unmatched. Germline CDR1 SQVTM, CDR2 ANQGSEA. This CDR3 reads CSVLPGTGKADTQYF. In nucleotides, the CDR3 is TGCAGCGTCCTACCCGGGACAGGGAAGGCAGATACGCAGTATTTT.

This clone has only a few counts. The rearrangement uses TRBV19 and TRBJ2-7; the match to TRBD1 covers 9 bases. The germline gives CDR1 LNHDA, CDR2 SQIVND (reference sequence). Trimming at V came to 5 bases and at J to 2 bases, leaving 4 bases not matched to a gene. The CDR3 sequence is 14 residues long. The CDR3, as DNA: TGTGCCAGTAGTTCGGGACAGGGTACCTACGAGCAGTACTTC. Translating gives CASSSGQGTYEQYF.

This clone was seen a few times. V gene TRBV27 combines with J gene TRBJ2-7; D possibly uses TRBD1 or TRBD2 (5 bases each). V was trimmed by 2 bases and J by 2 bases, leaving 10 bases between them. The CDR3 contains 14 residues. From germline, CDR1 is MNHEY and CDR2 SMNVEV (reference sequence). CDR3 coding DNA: TGTGCCAGCAGTTTAGGGGACGGGACCTACGAGCAGTACTTC. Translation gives CASSLGDGTYEQYF.